This T cell receptor beta chain appears in the sequencing data of a study of patients and donors after allogeneic stem cell transplantation. TCRdb independently ran MiXCR on the RT-PCR reads; one entry per CDR3 protein. The profile covers some 880,000 distinct CDR3 sequences, with roughly 17% appearing a single time and around 6% taken by the ten largest. Trimming stripped 3 bases from V and 5 bases from J, with 13 bases between. Germline values: CDR1 MDHEN, CDR2 SYDVKM. This CDR3 contains 14 residues. This TCR derives from a human donor who was either an allogeneic HSCT recipient or a stem cell or donor lymphocyte infusion donor (not recorded which). It is not recorded whose cells these are; they may come from a transplant donor. Input material: blood, either unsorted or a sorted T cell fraction (not recorded which). The V gene is TRBV28, the J gene TRBJ1-1; D may be TRBD1 (5 bases). CDR3 sequence (DNA): TGTGCCAGCAGTTTTCGCGGGGCGCGGACTGAAGCTTTCTTT. This gives the protein CASSFRGARTEAFF.